A single sample gave rise to the 17 T cell receptor beta chains below, sequenced in a study of molecular identifiers for immune sequencing clone quantification. TCRdb reanalysed the PCR reads using MiXCR and keeps one entry per CDR3 protein. The sample holds over 550,000 distinct CDR3 sequences; about 25% are singletons and the top ten take approximately 0.75%. Sequenced material: naive CD8+ T cells from blood, with Jurkat cell RNA spiked in. The subset is: FACS-sorted CD8+CD4-CCR7+CD45RA+ naive T cells. The receptors shown here come from a human donor in good health. Some libraries in this study had Jurkat cell RNA spiked in.

The chain employs TRBV4-3 and TRBJ2-7; D may be TRBD2 (6 bases). Germline CDR1 reads LGHNA; CDR2 reads YSLEER. Trimming took 1 base from V and 3 from J, leaving 19 bases between them. This CDR3 spans 17 amino acids. The CDR3 spells CASSQVLPGVVYYEQYF. The DNA for the CDR3 is TGCGCCAGCAGCCAAGTTCTGCCGGGAGTGGTCTACTACGAGCAGTACTTC.

Comment on this clonotype: The CDR3 end shows no conserved phenylalanine or tryptophan, and so a read error is likely. The chain is built from TRBV6-6 and TRBJ1-1, with D possibly matching TRBD1 (6 bases). The germline V gene encodes CDR1 MNHNY and CDR2 SVGAGI (reference sequence). V was cut by 10 bases and J by 5 bases, with 20 bases left in between. The CDR3 runs 14 residues. The CDR3 DNA sequence: TGTGCCACAACCCGAGTGGGGGCGGATACTGAAGCTTTCTTA. This encodes CATTRVGADTEAFL.

This clonotype appeared many times. The chain recombines TRBV12-3 or TRBV12-4 with TRBJ2-3; perhaps TRBD2 as D (6 bases). The CDR3 covers 15 residues. Trimming stripped 7 bases from V and 1 base from J, with 15 bases between. For the CDR3, the DNA is TGTGCCAGCACCCCCCCGGGAGTCGGCACAGATACGCAGTATTTT. Residues: CASTPPGVGTDTQYF.

This clonotype was counted many times. The gene calls are TRBV20-1 and TRBJ2-7; no firm D call. V was shortened by 2 bases and J by 4 bases, with 18 bases between the two germline ends. CDR3 length equals 15 residues. Germline CDR1 DFQATT, CDR2 SNEGSKA (reference sequence). The CDR3 here is CSARLKPAPNYEQYF. The CDR3 DNA follows: TGCAGTGCTAGACTCAAGCCCGCGCCGAATTACGAGCAGTACTTC.

This clonotype was picked up a small number of times. The V call is TRBV25-1, the J call TRBJ1-1; TRBD1 aligns across 7 bases. In germline, CDR1 is MGHDK, CDR2 SYGVNS. V was pared by 6 bases and J by 1 base, with 5 bases of the junction left unmatched. CDR3 length: 14 amino acids. The CDR3 nucleotides read TGTGCCAGCAGGAAACAGGGGCCGAACACTGAAGCTTTCTTT. Its protein is CASRKQGPNTEAFF. Drawing the rest from reference TRBV25-1 and TRBJ1-1, the complete variable domain is EADIYQTPRYLVIGTGKKITLECSQTMGHDKMYWYQQDPGMELHLIHYSYGVNSTEKGDLSSESTVSRIRTEHFPLTLESARPSHTSQYLCASRKQGPNTEAFFGQGTRLTVV.

V usage is TRBV11-2 and J usage is TRBJ1-2; D not certain. Germline V CDR1 and CDR2: SGHAT, FQNNGV. The CDR3 consists of 13 residues. V was cut by 1 base and J by 4 bases, with 7 bases left in between. CDR3 bases: TGTGCCAGCAGCTTAGGGGCACTCTATGGCTACACCTTC. Translated: CASSLGALYGYTF.

CDR3 in DNA: TGCAGTGCTAGAGTCCCGGGACAGGGGGCGCGGGTGAGGGGACCAAAAGAGACCCAGTACTTC. Translated, it gives CSARVPGQGARVRGPKETQYF. The genes are TRBV20-1 and TRBJ2-5; TRBD1 agrees at 12 bases. V lost 1 base, J lost 3 bases, and 21 bases stayed unmatched. Germline loops: CDR1 DFQATT, CDR2 SNEGSKA (reference sequence). CDR3 length equals 21 residues.

With respect to this clonotype: A read error may explain this, as a much larger clone is one base away. The J gene is TRBJ2-7, the V gene TRBV25-1; 8 bases are a match to TRBD2. V trimming: 5 bases; J trimming: 2 bases; junction bases outside the gene matches: 17. The CDR3 is 18 residues long. Germline CDR1 MGHDK, CDR2 SYGVNS. DNA of the CDR3: TGTGCCAGCAGTCTCCCCGGGCCGGGCGGGGGGATTGCCTACGAGCAGTACTTC. Its translation is CASSLPGPGGGIAYEQYF.

V usage is TRBV9 and J usage is TRBJ1-4; tentatively, D is TRBD1 (5 bases). The V gene lost 1 base and the J gene lost 2 bases, with 6 bases spanning the gap. There are 14 residues in the CDR3. The V gene's germline CDR1 is SGDLS and CDR2 YYNGEE. For the CDR3, the DNA is TGTGCCAGCAGCGTAAAGGGGACTAATGAAAAACTGTTTTTT. This translates into CASSVKGTNEKLFF.

The rearrangement links TRBV27 to TRBJ2-3; perhaps TRBD1 as D (5 bases). Germline CDR1 MNHEY, CDR2 SMNVEV (reference sequence). The CDR3 is 16 residues long. V lost 2 bases, J lost 7 bases, and 19 bases lay in between. CDR3 protein: CASSLTSEGVRNTQYF. CDR3 nucleotides: TGTGCCAGCAGTTTAACCTCGGAAGGGGTACGAAATACGCAGTATTTT.

This clonotype was observed once. This may stem from a read error, because a much larger clone lies one nucleotide away. The chain joins TRBV6-5 to TRBJ1-1; 8 bases agree with TRBD1. The CDR3 has 16 residues. Germline V lookup: CDR1 MNHEY, CDR2 SVGAGI. The CDR3, as DNA: TGTGCCAGCAGTTACAGACAGGGGAGCTTGAACACTGGAGCTTTCTTT. It encodes CASSYRQGSLNTGAFF.

V and J are TRBV24-1 and TRBJ2-2; D is perhaps TRBD1 or TRBD2 (5 bases each). Germline-derived CDR1 and CDR2 are KGHDR and SFDVKD. Trimming pared 1 base from V and 2 bases from J, leaving 10 bases between. The CDR3 has 16 amino acids. In nucleotides, the CDR3 is TGTGCCACCAGTGATTTTAGCAGGGACAACACCGGGGAGCTGTTTTTT. Encoded protein: CATSDFSRDNTGELFF.

This clonotype was found many times. V is TRBV12-3 or TRBV12-4 and J is TRBJ1-5, with no clear D. This CDR3 is built from 15 residues. Trimming shortened V by 4 bases and J by 8 bases, and 18 bases separated the two germline ends. The CDR3 loop reads CASSSYRDGAKPQHF. CDR3 DNA: TGTGCCAGCAGTTCATACCGGGATGGCGCAAAGCCCCAGCATTTT.

The rearrangement links TRBV4-3 to TRBJ2-5; no definite D call. The CDR3 totals 17 residues. From germline, CDR1 is LGHNA and CDR2 YSLEER. The V gene lost 0 bases and the J gene lost 2 bases, with 16 bases spanning the gap. This chain's CDR3 is CASSQELSSGPQETQYF. DNA of the CDR3: TGCGCCAGCAGCCAAGAGCTGTCTAGTGGGCCTCAAGAGACCCAGTACTTC.

This chain joins TRBV12-3 or TRBV12-4 and TRBJ2-2; 13 bases are a match to TRBD2. Trimming took 4 bases from V and 0 from J; bases not matched to a gene: 8. The CDR3 is 19 residues long. The CDR3 coding sequence is TGTGCCAGCAGTTCCTATTGGACTAGCGGGGGTGCGAACACCGGGGAGCTGTTTTTT. The encoded protein is CASSSYWTSGGANTGELFF.

The V call is TRBV6-2 or TRBV6-3, the J call TRBJ2-2; 10 nucleotides align to TRBD2. Germline V gene sequence: CDR1 MNHEY, CDR2 SVGEGT. The CDR3 totals 15 residues. J gave up 4 bases and V 6 bases, and 5 bases lay outside the gene matches. CDR3: CASRPTSGVTGELFF. CDR3 DNA: TGTGCCAGCAGACCCACTAGCGGGGTCACCGGGGAGCTGTTTTTT.

This clonotype showed up many times. The rearrangement uses TRBV25-1 and TRBJ2-5; TRBD2 might be the D (5 bases). Trimming left V 0 bases short and J 12 bases short, with 11 bases between. Per germline, CDR1 MGHDK and CDR2 SYGVNS. This CDR3 is 12 amino acids long. The CDR3 protein is CASSEYRGAEYF. CDR3 in DNA: TGTGCCAGCAGTGAATATCGGGGAGCCGAGTACTTC.